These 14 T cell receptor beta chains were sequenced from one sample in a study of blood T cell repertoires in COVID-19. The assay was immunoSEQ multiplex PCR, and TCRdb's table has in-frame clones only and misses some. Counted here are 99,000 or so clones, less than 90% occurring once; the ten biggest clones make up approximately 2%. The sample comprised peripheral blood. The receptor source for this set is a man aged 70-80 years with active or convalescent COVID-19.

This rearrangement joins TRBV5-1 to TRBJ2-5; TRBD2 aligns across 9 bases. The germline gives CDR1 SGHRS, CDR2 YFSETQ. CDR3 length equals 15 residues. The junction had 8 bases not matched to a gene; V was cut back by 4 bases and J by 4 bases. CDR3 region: CASSPAGGPLETQYF. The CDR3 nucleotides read TGCGCCAGCAGCCCCGCGGGGGGGCCCTTAGAGACCCAGTACTTC.

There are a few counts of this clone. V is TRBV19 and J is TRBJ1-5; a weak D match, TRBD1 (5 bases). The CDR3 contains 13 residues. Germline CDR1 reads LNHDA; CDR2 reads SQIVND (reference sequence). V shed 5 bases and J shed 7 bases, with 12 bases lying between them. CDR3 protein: CASSFSGNQPQHF. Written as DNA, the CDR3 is TGTGCCAGTAGTTTTTCAGGGAACCAGCCCCAGCATTTT.

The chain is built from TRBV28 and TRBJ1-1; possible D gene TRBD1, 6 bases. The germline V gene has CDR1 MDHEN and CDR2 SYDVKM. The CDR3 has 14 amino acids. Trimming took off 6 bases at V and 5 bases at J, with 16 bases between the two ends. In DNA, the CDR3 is TGTGCCAGCAGAAAAGGACAGAGACGGACTGAAGCTTTCTTT. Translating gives CASRKGQRRTEAFF.

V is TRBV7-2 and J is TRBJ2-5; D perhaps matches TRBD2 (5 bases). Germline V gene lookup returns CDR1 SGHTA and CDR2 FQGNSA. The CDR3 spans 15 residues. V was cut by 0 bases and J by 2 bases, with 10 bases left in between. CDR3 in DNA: TGTGCCAGCAGCTTAGCGCGGGCACCTCAAGAGACCCAGTACTTC. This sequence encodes CASSLARAPQETQYF.

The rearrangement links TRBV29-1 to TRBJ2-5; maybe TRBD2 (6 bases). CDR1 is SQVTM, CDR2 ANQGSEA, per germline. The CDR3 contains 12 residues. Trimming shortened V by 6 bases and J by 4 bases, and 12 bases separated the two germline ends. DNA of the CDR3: TGCAGCGTCCGGGGAGGTCGAGAGACCCAGTACTTC. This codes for CSVRGGRETQYF.

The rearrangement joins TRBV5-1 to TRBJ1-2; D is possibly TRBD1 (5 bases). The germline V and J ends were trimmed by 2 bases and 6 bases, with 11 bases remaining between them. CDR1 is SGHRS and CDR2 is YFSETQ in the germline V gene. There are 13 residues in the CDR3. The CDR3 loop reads CASSLRQLDGYTF. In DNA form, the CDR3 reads TGCGCCAGCAGCTTAAGACAGTTGGATGGCTACACCTTC.

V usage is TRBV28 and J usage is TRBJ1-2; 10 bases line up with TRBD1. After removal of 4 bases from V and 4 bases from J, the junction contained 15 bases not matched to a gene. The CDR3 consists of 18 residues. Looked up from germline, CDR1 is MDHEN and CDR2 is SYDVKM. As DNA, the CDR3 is TGTGCCAGCAGTTCGCGGGGACAGGGGACCCTAAACCTCTATGGCTACACCTTC. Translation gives CASSSRGQGTLNLYGYTF.

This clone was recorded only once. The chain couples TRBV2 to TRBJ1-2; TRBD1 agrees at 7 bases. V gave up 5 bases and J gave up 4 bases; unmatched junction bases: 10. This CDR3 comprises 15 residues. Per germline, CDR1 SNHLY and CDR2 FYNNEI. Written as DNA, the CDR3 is TGTGCCAGCAGTCAAACCAGGGACAGTATCTATGGCTACACCTTC. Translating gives CASSQTRDSIYGYTF.

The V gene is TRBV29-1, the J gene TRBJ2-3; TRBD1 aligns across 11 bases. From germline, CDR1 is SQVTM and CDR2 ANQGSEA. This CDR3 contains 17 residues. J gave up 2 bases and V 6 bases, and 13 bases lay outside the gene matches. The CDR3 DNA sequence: TGCAGCGTGGGTCCCGGGACAGGGGGACTATTCACAGATACGCAGTATTTT. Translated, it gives CSVGPGTGGLFTDTQYF.

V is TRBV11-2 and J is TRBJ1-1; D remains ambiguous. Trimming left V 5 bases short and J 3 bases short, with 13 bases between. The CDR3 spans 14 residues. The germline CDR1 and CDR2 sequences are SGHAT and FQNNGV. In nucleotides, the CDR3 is TGTGCCAGCAGCGCGGGAAGGGCGGACACTGAAGCTTTCTTT. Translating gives CASSAGRADTEAFF.

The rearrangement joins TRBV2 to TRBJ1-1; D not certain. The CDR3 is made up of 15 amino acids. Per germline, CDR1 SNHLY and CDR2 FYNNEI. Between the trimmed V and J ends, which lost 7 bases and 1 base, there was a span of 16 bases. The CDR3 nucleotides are TGTGCCAGCATTAGAGGCGACGGTACGAACACTGAAGCTTTCTTT. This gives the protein CASIRGDGTNTEAFF.

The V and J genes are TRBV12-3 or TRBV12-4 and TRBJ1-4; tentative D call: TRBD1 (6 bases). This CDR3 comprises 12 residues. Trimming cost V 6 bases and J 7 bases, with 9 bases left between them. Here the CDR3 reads CASSPDSEKLFF. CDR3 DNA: TGTGCCAGCAGCCCGGACAGTGAAAAACTGTTTTTT.

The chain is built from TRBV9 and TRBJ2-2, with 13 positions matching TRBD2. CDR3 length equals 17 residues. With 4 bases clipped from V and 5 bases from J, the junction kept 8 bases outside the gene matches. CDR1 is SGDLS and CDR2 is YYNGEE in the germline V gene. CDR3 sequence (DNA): TGTGCCAGCAGCTTTAGGACTAGCGGGGGAACAACCGGGGAGCTGTTTTTT. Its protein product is CASSFRTSGGTTGELFF. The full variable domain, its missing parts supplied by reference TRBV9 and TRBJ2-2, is DSGVTQTPKHLITATGQRVTLRCSPRSGDLSVYWYQQSLDQGLQFLIQYYNGEERAKGNILERFSAQQFPDLHSELNLSSLELGDSALYFCASSFRTSGGTTGELFFGEGSRLTVL.

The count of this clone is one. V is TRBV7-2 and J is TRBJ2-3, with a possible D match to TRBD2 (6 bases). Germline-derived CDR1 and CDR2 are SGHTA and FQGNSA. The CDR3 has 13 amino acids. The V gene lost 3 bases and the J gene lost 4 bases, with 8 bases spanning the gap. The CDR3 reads CASSFGGPDTQYF. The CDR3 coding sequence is TGTGCCAGCAGCTTCGGGGGTCCAGATACGCAGTATTTT.